This T cell receptor beta chain emerged from a study of OX40 agonist ivuxolimab in advanced cancers. This CDR3 contains 14 residues. CDR1 is MNHEY and CDR2 is SVGAGI in the germline V gene. V gave up 3 bases and J gave up 5 bases, with 10 bases separating them. Study observations and caveats: Expanded clones belonging to CD8+ T cells outnumbered, on average, those of CD4+.

Data came from immunoSEQ multiplex PCR; TCRdb stores just in-frame clones and leaves some out. In the table there are about 62,000 clones, approximately 85% of which are singletons. Turning to this clone: Its antigen is still unknown.

This TCR was sampled from an adult with an advanced solid tumor such as melanoma, head and neck, liver or kidney cancer. The genes are TRBV6-5 and TRBJ2-2; D is unresolved. The sample was CD4+ or CD8+ T cells sorted from blood, taken in a trial of the OX40 agonist ivuxolimab. CDR3 sequence: CASSYLSETGELFF. The CDR3 DNA reads as TGTGCCAGCAGTTATCTTTCCGAAACCGGGGAGCTGTTTTTT.